Sequencing of this TCR beta chain was carried out in a study of neurological immune-mediated disorders. Indicated time point: longitudinal time-point 2. The unsorted libraries were prepared from 2 million PBMCs (stored at -80 C). Germline assignment: CDR1 SQVTM and CDR2 ANQGSEA. The CDR3 loop spans 12 amino acids. V was shortened by 5 bases and J by 6 bases, with 10 bases between the two germline ends. This clonotype was picked up many times. TCRdb re-derived calls from the 5' RACE reads in MiXCR, one entry per CDR3 protein. The sample includes 80,000 to 100,000 distinct CDR3 sequences, 5% to 6.5% of them seen just once.

This chain uses TRBV29-1 with TRBJ2-2, with D maybe TRBD2 (5 bases). The material sequenced was PBMCs. The receptor comes from a woman aged 55 to 70 with multiple sclerosis. For the CDR3, the DNA is TGCAGCGTTTTTGGCGGGCCCGGGGAGCTGTTTTTT. Translated: CSVFGGPGELFF.